The TCR beta chain described here comes from a study of early T cells in non-severe SARS-CoV-2 infection. TCRdb called the 5' RACE reads again in MiXCR, with one record for every CDR3 protein. The sample yields 90,000 to 120,000 distinct CDR3 sequences, around 10% seen once. This clonotype was seen many times. The ends were cut back, 3 bases at V and 2 bases at J, with 13 bases in the middle. The CDR3 loop spans 14 amino acids. The germline V gene has CDR1 DFQATT and CDR2 SNEGSKA (reference sequence). The J gene is TRBJ2-5, the V gene TRBV20-1; D may be TRBD1 (6 bases). What was sequenced was whole blood. The clonotype comes from an adult who was a healthcare worker with PCR-confirmed SARS-CoV-2 infection or an uninfected control (not recorded which). For the CDR3, the DNA is TGCAGTGCTAGTTGGTGGGGGCTGCAAGAGACCCAGTACTTC. It yields the protein CSASWWGLQETQYF.